This TCR beta chain originates from a study of blood T cell repertoires in COVID-19. Overall study: Acute and convalescent COVID-19 specimens originated in the United States, Italy and Spain.

Trimming cost V 4 bases and J 11 bases, with 11 bases left between them. The CDR3 sequence is 11 residues long. TCRdb keeps only in-frame clones here, not all; method: immunoSEQ multiplex PCR. The sample carries 25,000 to 30,000 clones, approximately 80% recorded once. The source is a woman between 65 and 79 years old with acute or convalescent COVID-19. This chain connects TRBV12-3 or TRBV12-4 to TRBJ1-1; D not resolved. Sequenced input: peripheral blood. The CDR3 DNA reads as TGTGCCAGCAGTTCCTACCCTTTGGCTTTCTTT. It is translated as CASSSYPLAFF.